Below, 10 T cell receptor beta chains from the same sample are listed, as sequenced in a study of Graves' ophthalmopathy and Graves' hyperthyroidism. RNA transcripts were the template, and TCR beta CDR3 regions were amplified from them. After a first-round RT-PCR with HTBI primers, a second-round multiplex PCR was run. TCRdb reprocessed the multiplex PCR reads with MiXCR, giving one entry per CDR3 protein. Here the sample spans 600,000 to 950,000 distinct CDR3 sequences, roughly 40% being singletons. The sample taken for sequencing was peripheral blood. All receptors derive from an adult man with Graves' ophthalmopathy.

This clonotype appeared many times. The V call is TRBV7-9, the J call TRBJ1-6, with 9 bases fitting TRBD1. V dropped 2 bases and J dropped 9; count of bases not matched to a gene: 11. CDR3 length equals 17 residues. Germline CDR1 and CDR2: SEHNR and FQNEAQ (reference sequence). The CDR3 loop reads CASSLPIGTGRLSPLHF. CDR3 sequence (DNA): TGTGCCAGCAGCTTACCTATCGGGACAGGGAGGCTTTCACCCCTCCACTTT. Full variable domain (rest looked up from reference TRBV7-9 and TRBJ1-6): DTGVSQNPRHKITKRGQNVTFRCDPISEHNRLYWYRQTLGQGPEFLTYFQNEAQLEKSRLLSDRFSAERPKGSFSTLEIQRTEQGDSAMYLCASSLPIGTGRLSPLHFGNGTRLTVT.

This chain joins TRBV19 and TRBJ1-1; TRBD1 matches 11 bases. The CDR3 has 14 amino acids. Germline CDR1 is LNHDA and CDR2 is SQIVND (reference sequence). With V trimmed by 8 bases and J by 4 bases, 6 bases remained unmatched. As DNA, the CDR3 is TGTGCCAGTGGACAGGGGGCGCCGGGCACTGAAGCTTTCTTT. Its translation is CASGQGAPGTEAFF.

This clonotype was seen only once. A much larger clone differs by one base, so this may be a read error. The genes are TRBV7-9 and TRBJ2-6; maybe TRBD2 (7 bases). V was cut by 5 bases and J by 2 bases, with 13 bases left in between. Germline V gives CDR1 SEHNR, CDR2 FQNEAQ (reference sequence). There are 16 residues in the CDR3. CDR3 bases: TGTGCCAGCAGCGAAGGGGGGGAGCCTGGGGCCAACGTCCTGACTTTC. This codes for CASSEGGEPGANVLTF.

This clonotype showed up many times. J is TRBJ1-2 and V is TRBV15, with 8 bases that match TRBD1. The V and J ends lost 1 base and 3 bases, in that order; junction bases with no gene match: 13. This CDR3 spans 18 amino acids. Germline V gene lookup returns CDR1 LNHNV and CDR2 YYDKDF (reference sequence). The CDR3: CATSRARPTGAMHYGYTF. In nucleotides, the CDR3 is TGTGCCACCAGCAGAGCACGGCCGACAGGGGCTATGCACTATGGCTACACCTTC.

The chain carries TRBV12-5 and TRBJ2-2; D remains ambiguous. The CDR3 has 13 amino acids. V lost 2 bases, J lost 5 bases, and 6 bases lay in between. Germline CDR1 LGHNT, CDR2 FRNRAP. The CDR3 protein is CASGLRVTGELFF. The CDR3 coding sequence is TGTGCTAGTGGTTTGCGGGTGACCGGGGAGCTGTTTTTT.

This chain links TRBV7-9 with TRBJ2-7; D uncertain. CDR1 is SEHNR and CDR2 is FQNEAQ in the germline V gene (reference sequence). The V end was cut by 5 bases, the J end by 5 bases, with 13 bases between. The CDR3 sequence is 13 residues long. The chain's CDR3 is CASSVTRQDEQYF. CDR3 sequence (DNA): TGTGCCAGCAGCGTGACCAGGCAGGACGAGCAGTACTTC.

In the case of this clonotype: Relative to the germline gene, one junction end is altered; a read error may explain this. The CDR3 protein is CASSSLSTGGLFF. Written as DNA, the CDR3 is TGTGCCAGTAGTTCTTTGAGCACCGGGGGGCTGTTTTTT. The rearrangement uses TRBV19 and TRBJ2-2; the D gene is possibly TRBD2 (6 bases). From germline, CDR1 is LNHDA and CDR2 SQIVND (reference sequence). The CDR3 has 13 amino acids. Based on the CDR3 plus reference TRBV19 and TRBJ2-2, the full variable domain is DGGITQSPKYLFRKEGQNVTLSCEQNLNHDAMYWYRQDPGQGLRLIYYSQIVNDFQKGDIAEGYSVSREKKESFPLTVTSAQKNPTAFYLCASSSLSTGGLFFGEGSRLTVL.

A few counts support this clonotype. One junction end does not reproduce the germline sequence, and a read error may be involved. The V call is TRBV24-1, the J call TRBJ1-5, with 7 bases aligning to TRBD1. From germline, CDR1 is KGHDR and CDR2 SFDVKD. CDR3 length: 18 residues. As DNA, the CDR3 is TGTGCCAGCAGTTACCAACCGGGACAGTCTTTGGGCAATCAGCCCCAGCATTTT. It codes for CASSYQPGQSLGNQPQHF.

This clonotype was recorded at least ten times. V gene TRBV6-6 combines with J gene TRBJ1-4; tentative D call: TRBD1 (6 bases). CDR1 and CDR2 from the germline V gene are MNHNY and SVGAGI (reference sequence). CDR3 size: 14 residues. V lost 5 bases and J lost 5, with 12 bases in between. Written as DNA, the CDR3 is TGTGCCAGCAGTCTTGAAGGGGGGAATGAAAAACTGTTTTTT. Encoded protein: CASSLEGGNEKLFF.

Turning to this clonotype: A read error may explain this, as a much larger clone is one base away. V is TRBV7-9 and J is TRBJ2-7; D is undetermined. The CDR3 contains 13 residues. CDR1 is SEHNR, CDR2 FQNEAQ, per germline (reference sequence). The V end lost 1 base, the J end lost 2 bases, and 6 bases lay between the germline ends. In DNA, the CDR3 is TGTGCCAGCAGCTTAGTCAGCACCTACGAGCAGTACTTC. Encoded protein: CASSLVSTYEQYF.